This T cell receptor (beta chain) was captured in a study of T cell responses to AZD1222 COVID-19 vaccine. Clones were sequenced by immunoSEQ multiplex PCR, and TCRdb holds only the in-frame ones, with some missing. The sample carries around 120,000 clones, around 86% recorded once. Study results and limitations: It was only 6 or 7 AZD1222 recipients who were seropositive at baseline. Unmutated variant regions are reportedly the target of nearly half of TCRs that are spike-specific. Sampling captured repertoires only after the peak T cell response.

Trimming shortened V by 4 bases and J by 6 bases, and 13 bases separated the two germline ends. Germline V CDR1 and CDR2: SGHRS, YFSETQ. CDR3 length equals 13 residues. In its sample, this clone was seen a few times. What it binds is not known. This TCR came from an adult in good health. This rearrangement joins TRBV5-1 to TRBJ1-1; no definite D call. Sequenced here: peripheral blood, sampled on day 0 of AZD1222 vaccination. CDR3 coding DNA: TGCGCCAGCAGCGGGCCGGGCGGGGCTGAAGCTTTCTTT. Residues: CASSGPGGAEAFF.